This TCR beta chain was sequenced in a study of control samples from healthy donors and cancer patients (dated by TCRdb to between 2020 and 2021). The CDR3 covers 15 residues, taking in both the cysteine and the phenylalanine. The entry retains the CDR3 DNA only, 45 bases that are in frame from base 1. The germline V gene (reference sequence) gives CDR1 as MNHEY and CDR2 as SMNVEV. Deletion took 6 bases off V and 0 bases off J, with a span of 12 bases between the germline ends. Details on this clone: Its antigen is unknown. Per-base qualities were not stored, and no clone one base away is much larger.

Library generation was performed with the immunoSEQ multiplex PCR assay. This is the immuneACCESS table as TCRdb keeps it, with only in-frame sequences that have V and J called. A part of the clones is gone; compared with another copy, unresolved V genes explain less than half, and the rest is unexplained. Counted in this sample were 75,000 to 100,000 clones; around 80% of them appeared once. The ten largest clones represent 2% to 2.5% of the sample. The sample comprised blood. This sequence uses TRBV27 and TRBJ1-3; possibly the D gene is TRBD1, per 6 matching bases. This receptor was identified in a man aged 55 to 70 in good health. For the CDR3, the sequence is CASSQDRRSGNTIYF. The DNA reads TGTGCCAGCAGCCAAGACAGGCGCTCTGGAAACACCATATATTTT.